Sequencing of this T cell receptor beta chain was carried out in a study of shared T cell receptors in the human thymus. With V trimmed by 5 bases and J by 2 bases, 3 bases remained unmatched. This CDR3 is built from 14 residues. Germline V lookup: CDR1 SGHVS, CDR2 FQNEAQ. Clones were read by immunoSEQ multiplex PCR, and TCRdb kept only the in-frame ones, dropping some. The repertoire consists of about 380,000 clones, with around 93% occurring once and the leading ten covering approximately 0.02%. Material for sequencing was thymocytes. V is TRBV7-8 and J is TRBJ2-1; 7 positions agree with TRBD1. This TCR derives from a human donor. The CDR3 here is CASSTDRTYNEQFF. The CDR3, as DNA: TGTGCCAGCAGCACGGACAGGACCTACAATGAGCAGTTCTTC.